This entry is about one T cell receptor beta chain. Its recognized antigen is unknown. Base qualities are missing; no much larger clone stands one base away. This entry is derived from a study of T cell responses to AZD1222 COVID-19 vaccine (dated by TCRdb to about 2021). Describing the broader study: Because spike-specific TCR depth and breadth did not differ between the two schedules, AZD1222 recipients who got a second dose at roughly 4 weeks were pooled with those who got a second dose at roughly 12 weeks. A total of approximately 240 trial participants underwent TCR sequencing, of whom 207 had received two doses of AZD1222 and some 26 had received two doses of the MenACWY control vaccine. Trial participants were enrolled by age into subgroups of 18-55, 56-69 and 70-plus years, and around 150, 28 and 57 TCR-sequenced participants, respectively, were included in these subgroups. Here is what the overall study found, with its caveats: The vaccine-associated CD4 TCRs covered the entire spike protein, and the dominant responses fell in regions 160-218 and 743-854. Because no day 14 peak-response samples were available, the repertoires could be characterized only after the peak T cell response. Reportedly, almost half of the unique spike-specific TCRs recognized epitopes lying outside the regions that are mutated in the B.1.351 and B.1.1.7 variants. After two AZD1222 doses, both the breadth and the depth of spike-specific TCRs were significantly higher than at day 0 and than in MenACWY recipients. Participants were mostly white British and included more females than males, and it was suggested by the authors that clonal diversity may have been underestimated. The 56-69-year group was small, and its depth increase did not reach significance, likely because of low power. Only five or six AZD1222 recipients were SARS-CoV-2 seropositive at baseline, limiting conclusions about previously exposed vaccinees.

Its CDR3 holds 14 amino acids, cysteine through phenylalanine. Just the 42-base CDR3 DNA is kept, in frame starting at base 1. CDR1 and CDR2, looked up from the germline V gene, are SGHRS and YFSETQ. Trimming takes 3 bases from V and 9 bases from J, and the germline ends sit 19 bases apart. What this sample's time point label stands for: baseline before first vaccination. The vaccinee samples were drawn from two UK trials, COV001 and COV002, one of which was a single-blind randomized controlled phase 2/3 trial testing AZD1222 (ChAdOx1 nCoV-19) in healthy adults. For TCRbeta chain sequencing, PBMC samples were collected from trial participants at day 0 and at day 28 after the second dose. The CDR3 regions of human TCRbeta chains were analyzed by immunosequencing. The authors' analysis ran thus. TCRs in the repertoires were matched against a reference library of SARS-CoV-2-specific TCRs that had been generated with the MIRA antigen-specificity platform. Breadth was defined as the fraction of unique TCRs that were SARS-CoV-2-associated, and depth was defined as the fraction of total T cells that were SARS-CoV-2-associated. Using the MIRA data, each spike-specific TCR was assigned both to the spike region to which the TCR was reactive and to a CD4 or CD8 class. Log10-transformed breadth and depth values were compared by one-way ANOVA with Sidak's multiple comparisons tests. In TCRdb, the immuneACCESS table is reduced to in-frame sequences with V and J assigned. These tables do not hold every clone; where another copy was compared, an unresolved V gene accounts for under half, and the others remain unexplained. The V and J calls and clone size are taken from that table; D and trimming were inferred from the DNA. The sample yields roughly 100,000 clones; roughly 90% were counted once. Together, the top ten hold roughly 2.6% of the sample.

The specimen comprised peripheral blood, sampled on day 0 of AZD1222 vaccination. The TCR was taken from an adult in good health. The rearranged chain carries TRBV5-1 and TRBJ2-7, with the D call perhaps TRBD1 or TRBD2, as 5 bases match in each case. The CDR3 protein sequence reads: CASSSTGTGPGQYF. The nucleotide sequence reads TGCGCCAGCAGCTCGACCGGGACGGGTCCGGGGCAGTACTTC.